This T cell receptor (beta chain) was documented in a study of T cells in Graves' hyperthyroidism and ophthalmopathy. Germline CDR1 and CDR2: KGHSH and LQKENI. V was trimmed by 1 base and J by 5 bases, leaving 14 bases between them. This CDR3 contains 15 residues. Study-wide results and caveats: Prediction of ophthalmopathy progression came a median roughly 6.7 months pre-onset.

This clonotype has ten or more counts. The antigen is not known. TCR beta CDR3 region amplification was performed from RNA transcripts. With the HTBI primer set, the TCR CDR3 went through a first round of RT-PCR. One entry per CDR3 protein results from TCRdb running MiXCR on the multiplex PCR reads. The sample yields under 350,000 distinct CDR3 sequences, 20% to 25% seen once. The receptor comes from a woman aged 45-65 years with Graves' hyperthyroidism. Material for sequencing was blood. The chain recombines TRBV18 with TRBJ2-5; D assignment may be TRBD1 or TRBD2 (6 bases each). The CDR3, as DNA: TGTGCCAGCTCACCACTTCTGACAGGAGGGGAGACCCAGTACTTC. Protein sequence: CASSPLLTGGETQYF.